The rows below give T cell receptor beta chains drawn from one sample of a study of shared clonotypes between healthy human individuals. The repertoire was sequenced with immunoSEQ multiplex PCR; TCRdb's copy has only in-frame clones and lacks some. Here the sample spans approximately 1,000,000 clones, about 80% being singletons. Sequencing was done on a sample of memory CD4+ T cells from PBMCs. The receptors originated from a young man in good health. Some clones in this sample may be carry-over from other donors' samples. CDR3s include the opening cysteine and the closing phenylalanine or tryptophan. D genes are given only for firm matches. Clone size, where shown, is once, few, many, or a class for clones that have expanded.

16	TRBV25-1	.	TRBJ2-1	.	CASSELYGKTYNEQFF	TGTGCCAGCAGTGAATTATACGGGAAAACCTACAATGAGCAGTTCTTC
14	TRBV28	TRBD2	TRBJ2-3	.	CASSLLGTSGVQYF	TGTGCCAGCAGTTTATTGGGGACTAGCGGAGTGCAGTATTTT
14	TRBV2	.	TRBJ1-5	.	CASSGTTDDQPQHF	TGTGCCAGCAGTGGAACGACAGACGATCAGCCCCAGCATTTT
15	TRBV7-8	.	TRBJ1-3	few	CASSFSWDSGNTIYF	TGTGCCAGCAGCTTTTCATGGGACTCTGGAAACACCATATATTTT
15	TRBV29-1	.	TRBJ1-5	.	CSVKEIDRRGQPQHF	TGCAGCGTCAAGGAGATCGACAGGCGGGGACAGCCCCAGCATTTT
11	TRBV20-1	.	TRBJ1-1	.	CSARRGAEAFF	TGCAGTGCTAGACGAGGGGCTGAAGCTTTCTTT
20	TRBV13	TRBD2	TRBJ2-4	.	CASSTTGTSGTDPSKNIQYF	TGTGCCAGCAGCACAACCGGGACTAGCGGGACTGATCCTTCCAAAAACATTCAGTACTTC
15	TRBV5-1	.	TRBJ1-1	.	CASSARQFMNTEAFF	TGCGCCAGCAGCGCGCGACAGTTCATGAACACTGAAGCTTTCTTT
15	TRBV5-1	.	TRBJ2-7	.	CASSLTPSGDYEQYF	TGCGCCAGCAGCTTGACGCCCTCGGGTGACTACGAGCAGTACTTC
15	TRBV2	.	TRBJ2-3	few	CAKRGWAGSTDTQYF	TGTGCCAAAAGGGGTTGGGCGGGATCGACAGATACGCAGTATTTT
16	TRBV7-9	.	TRBJ2-1	.	CASSSENSRAYNEQFF	TGTGCCAGCAGCTCCGAAAACTCGCGGGCATACAATGAGCAGTTCTTC
17	TRBV18	.	TRBJ2-1	once	CASSPRSGVSSYNEQFF	TGTGCCAGCTCACCAAGGAGTGGGGTGAGCTCCTACAATGAGCAGTTCTTC
15	TRBV2	TRBD2	TRBJ2-1	.	CASRGLAGGLGEQFF	TGTGCCAGCAGAGGACTAGCGGGAGGGCTGGGTGAGCAGTTCTTC
13	TRBV10-3	.	TRBJ2-5	.	CAIRTLEGETQYF	TGTGCCATCAGAACGCTAGAGGGAGAGACCCAGTACTTC
14	TRBV2	TRBD1	TRBJ1-5	.	CASSERTGGQPQHF	TGTGCCAGCAGTGAAAGGACAGGGGGTCAGCCCCAGCATTTT
13	TRBV7-9	.	TRBJ2-5	.	CASSLAIQETQYF	TGTGCCAGCAGCTTAGCCATCCAAGAGACCCAGTACTTC
13	TRBV6-5	.	TRBJ1-1	.	CASSGPGTGEAFF	TGTGCCAGCAGTGGACCCGGGACCGGTGAAGCTTTCTTT
14	TRBV15	.	TRBJ2-5	.	CATSRVGGRETQYF	TGTGCCACCAGCAGAGTGGGGGGGCGGGAGACCCAGTACTTC
19	TRBV23-1	.	TRBJ2-3	few	CASSQSIGDIFYSTDTQYF	TGCGCCAGCAGTCAATCAATCGGGGACATCTTCTACAGCACAGATACGCAGTATTTT
15	TRBV6-1	TRBD1	TRBJ2-1	.	CASIRMGQGNNEQFF	TGTGCCAGCATAAGAATGGGACAGGGAAACAATGAGCAGTTCTTC
16	TRBV7-9	TRBD1	TRBJ2-2	.	CASSKNRGPSGGELFF	TGTGCCAGCAGTAAAAACAGGGGGCCCTCCGGCGGGGAGCTGTTTTTT
15	TRBV11-2	.	TRBJ2-3	.	CASSLEGTHTDTQYF	TGTGCCAGCAGCTTAGAAGGGACTCACACAGATACGCAGTATTTT
14	TRBV5-4	.	TRBJ1-1	.	CASSWGDISSEAFF	TGTGCCAGCAGCTGGGGGGACATATCCTCTGAAGCTTTCTTT
11	TRBV29-1	TRBD1	TRBJ1-2	few	CSADRGDGYTF	TGCAGCGCTGACAGGGGGGATGGCTACACCTTC
12	TRBV19	.	TRBJ2-5	.	CASSIVRETQYF	TGTGCCAGTAGTATAGTACGAGAGACCCAGTACTTC
14	TRBV28	.	TRBJ2-7	few	CASRLAGTSYEQYF	TGTGCCAGCAGGCTAGCAGGGACCTCCTACGAGCAGTACTTC
17	TRBV27	TRBD1	TRBJ1-3	.	CASRQTGTGVSGNTIYF	TGTGCCAGCAGGCAAACCGGGACAGGCGTCTCTGGAAACACCATATATTTT
16	TRBV5-1	TRBD1	TRBJ1-4	.	CASSLQGGAGSEKLFF	TGCGCCAGCAGCTTGCAGGGGGGCGCAGGGAGTGAAAAACTGTTTTTT
14	TRBV6-5	.	TRBJ2-7	.	CASREDPGDYEQYF	TGTGCCAGCAGAGAAGACCCCGGGGACTACGAGCAGTACTTC
15	TRBV19	TRBD2	TRBJ2-1	.	CASSPGTSWDNEQFF	TGTGCCAGTAGTCCCGGGACTAGCTGGGACAATGAGCAGTTCTTC
13	TRBV29-1	.	TRBJ1-2	once	CSVEGGLGGGYTF	TGCAGCGTTGAAGGGGGCCTAGGAGGGGGCTACACCTTC
15	TRBV4-1	.	TRBJ2-7	.	CASSQEPQGYYEQYF	TGCGCCAGCAGCCAAGAGCCACAGGGATACTACGAGCAGTACTTC
15	TRBV7-7	.	TRBJ2-3	.	CASSYRPGPTDTQYF	TGTGCCAGCAGCTACCGCCCGGGACCCACAGATACGCAGTATTTT
13	TRBV7-3	.	TRBJ1-1	.	CASSSLGNTEAFF	TGTGCCAGCAGCTCCCTCGGGAACACTGAAGCTTTCTTT
14	TRBV6-1	.	TRBJ2-7	.	CASSSRLWNHEQYF	TGTGCCAGCAGTTCTCGGCTGTGGAACCACGAGCAGTACTTC
15	TRBV10-3	.	TRBJ2-7	.	CAISGLTGSSYEQYF	TGTGCCATCAGTGGGCTGACAGGTAGCTCCTACGAGCAGTACTTC
11	TRBV29-1	.	TRBJ1-2	.	CSADKVRGYTF	TGCAGCGCGGACAAGGTGAGAGGCTACACCTTC
13	TRBV6-1	.	TRBJ2-3	.	CASSEVLLDTQYF	TGTGCCAGCAGTGAGGTGTTGTTAGATACGCAGTATTTT
16	TRBV5-4	.	TRBJ2-3	.	CASSLGWETSTDTQYF	TGTGCCAGCAGCCTCGGGTGGGAGACTAGCACAGATACGCAGTATTTT
13	TRBV19	.	TRBJ1-1	few	CASSIERGTEAFF	TGTGCCAGTAGTATAGAACGTGGCACTGAAGCTTTCTTT
17	TRBV5-6	.	TRBJ2-5	.	CASSLGIEGWGQETQYF	TGTGCCAGCAGCTTGGGGATAGAGGGATGGGGGCAAGAGACCCAGTACTTC
11	TRBV27	.	TRBJ2-5	.	CASIVEETQYF	TGTGCCAGCATCGTTGAAGAGACCCAGTACTTC